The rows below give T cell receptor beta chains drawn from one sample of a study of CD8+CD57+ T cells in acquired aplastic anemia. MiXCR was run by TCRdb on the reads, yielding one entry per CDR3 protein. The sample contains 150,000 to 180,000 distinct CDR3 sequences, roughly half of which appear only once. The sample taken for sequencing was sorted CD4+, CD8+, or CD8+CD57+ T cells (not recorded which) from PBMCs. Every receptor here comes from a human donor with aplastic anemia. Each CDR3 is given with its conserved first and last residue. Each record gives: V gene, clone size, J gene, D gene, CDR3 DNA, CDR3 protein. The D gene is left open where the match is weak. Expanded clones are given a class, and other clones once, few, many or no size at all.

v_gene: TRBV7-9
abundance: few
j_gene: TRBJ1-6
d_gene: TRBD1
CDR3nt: TGTGCCAAACCGGACGGACAGGTCGGTTCACCCCTCCACTTT
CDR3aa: CAKPDGQVGSPLHF

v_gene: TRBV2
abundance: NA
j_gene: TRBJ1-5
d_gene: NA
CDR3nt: TGTGCCAGCAGTCACACCATGGGGGGTGGGGTATTTAGCAATCAGCCCCAGCATTTT
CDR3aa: CASSHTMGGGVFSNQPQHF

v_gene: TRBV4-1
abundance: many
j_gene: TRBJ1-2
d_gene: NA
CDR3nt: TGCGCCAGCAGCCTCAGCGCCGAGCGTATCTCGGGCTACACCTTC
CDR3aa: CASSLSAERISGYTF

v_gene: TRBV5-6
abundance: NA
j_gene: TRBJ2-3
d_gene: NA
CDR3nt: TGTGCCAGCAGCTTGGCCCCTGGGCACCGAGGTCAGTATTTT
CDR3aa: CASSLAPGHRGQYF

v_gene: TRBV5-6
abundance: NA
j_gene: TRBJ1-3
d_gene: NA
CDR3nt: TGTGCCAGCAGCTCGATGACAGGAAACTATGGAAACACCATATATTTT
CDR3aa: CASSSMTGNYGNTIYF

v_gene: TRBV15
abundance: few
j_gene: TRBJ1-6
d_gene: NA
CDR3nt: TGTGCCACCAGCCCGTTCTTACGTTCACCCCTCCACTTT
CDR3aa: CATSPFLRSPLHF

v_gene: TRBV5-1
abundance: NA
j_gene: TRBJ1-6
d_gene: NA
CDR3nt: TGCGCCAGCAGCTTGGACCCTCAGGTAGCTTCACCCCTCCACTTT
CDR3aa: CASSLDPQVASPLHF

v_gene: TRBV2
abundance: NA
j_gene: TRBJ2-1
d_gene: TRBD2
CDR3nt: TGTGCCAGCGGGCGGGGGGCGAATGAGCAGTTCTTC
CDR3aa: CASGRGANEQFF

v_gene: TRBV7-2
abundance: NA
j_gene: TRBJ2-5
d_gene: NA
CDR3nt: TGTGCCAGCAGCCCAAGCCAACCGTCAGAGACCCAGTACTTC
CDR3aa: CASSPSQPSETQYF

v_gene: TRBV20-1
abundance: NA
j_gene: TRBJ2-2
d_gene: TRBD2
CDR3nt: TGCAGTTACAGGACTAGCGGGGGGGCCAGTACCGGGGAGCTGTTTTTT
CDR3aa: CSYRTSGGASTGELFF

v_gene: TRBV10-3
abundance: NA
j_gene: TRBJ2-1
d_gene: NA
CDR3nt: TGTGCCATCAGTGGGCAGTACAATGAGCAGTTCTTC
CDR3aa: CAISGQYNEQFF